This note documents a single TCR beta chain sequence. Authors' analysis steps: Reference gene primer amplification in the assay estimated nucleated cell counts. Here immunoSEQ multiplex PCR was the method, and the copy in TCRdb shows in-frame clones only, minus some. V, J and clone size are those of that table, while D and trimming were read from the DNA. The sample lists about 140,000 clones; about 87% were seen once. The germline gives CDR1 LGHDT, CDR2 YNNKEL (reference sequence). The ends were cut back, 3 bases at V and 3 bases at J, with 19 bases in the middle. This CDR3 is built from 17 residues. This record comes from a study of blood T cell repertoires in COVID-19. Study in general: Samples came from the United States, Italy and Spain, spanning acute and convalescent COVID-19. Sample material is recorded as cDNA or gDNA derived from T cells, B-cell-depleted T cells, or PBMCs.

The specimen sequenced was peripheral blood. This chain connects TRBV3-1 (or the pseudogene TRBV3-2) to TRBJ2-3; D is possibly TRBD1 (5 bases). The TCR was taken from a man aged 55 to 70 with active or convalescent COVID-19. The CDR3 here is CASSHGRVGFWTDTQYF. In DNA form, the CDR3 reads TGTGCCAGCAGCCATGGCAGGGTAGGCTTCTGGACAGATACGCAGTATTTT.